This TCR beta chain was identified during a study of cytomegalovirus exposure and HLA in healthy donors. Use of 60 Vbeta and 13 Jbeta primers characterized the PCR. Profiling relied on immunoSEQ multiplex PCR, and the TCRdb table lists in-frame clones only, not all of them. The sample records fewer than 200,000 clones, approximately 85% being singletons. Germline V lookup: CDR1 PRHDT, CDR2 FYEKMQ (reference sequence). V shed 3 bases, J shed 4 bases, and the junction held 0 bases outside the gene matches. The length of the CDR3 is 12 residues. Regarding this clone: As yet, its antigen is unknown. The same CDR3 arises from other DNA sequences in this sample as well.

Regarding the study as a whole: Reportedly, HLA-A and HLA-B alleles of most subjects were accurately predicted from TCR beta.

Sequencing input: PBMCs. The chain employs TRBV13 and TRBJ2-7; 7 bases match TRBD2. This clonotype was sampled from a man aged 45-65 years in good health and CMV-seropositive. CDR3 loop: CASSLGGYEQYF. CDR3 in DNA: TGTGCCAGCAGCTTGGGGGGGTACGAGCAGTACTTC.